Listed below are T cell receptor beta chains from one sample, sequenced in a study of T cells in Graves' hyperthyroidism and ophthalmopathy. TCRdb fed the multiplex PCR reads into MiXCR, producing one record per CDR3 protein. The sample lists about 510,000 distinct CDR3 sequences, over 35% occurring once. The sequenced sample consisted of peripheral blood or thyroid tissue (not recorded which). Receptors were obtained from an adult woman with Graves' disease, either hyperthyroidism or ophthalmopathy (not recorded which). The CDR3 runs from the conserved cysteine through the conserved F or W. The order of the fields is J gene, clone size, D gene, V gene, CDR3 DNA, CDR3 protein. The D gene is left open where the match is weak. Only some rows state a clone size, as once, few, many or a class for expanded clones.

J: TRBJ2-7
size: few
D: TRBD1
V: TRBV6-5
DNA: TGTGCCAGCAGTTACTCTGGGACAGGGGAGGGGTACGAGCAGTACTTC
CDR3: CASSYSGTGEGYEQYF

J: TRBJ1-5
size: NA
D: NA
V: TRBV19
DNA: TGTGCCAGCAGCCTACGGGTTGGCAATCAGCCCCAGCATTTT
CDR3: CASSLRVGNQPQHF

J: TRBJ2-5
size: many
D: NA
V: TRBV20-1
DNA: TGCAGTGCCAGGGGAGAGGGGGGAGAGACCCAGTACTTC
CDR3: CSARGEGGETQYF

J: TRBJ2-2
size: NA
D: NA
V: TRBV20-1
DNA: TGCAGTGCTAGAGATCACATCACCGGGGAGCTGTTTTTT
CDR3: CSARDHITGELFF

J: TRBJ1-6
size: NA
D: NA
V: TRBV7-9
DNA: TGTGCCAGCAGCGTACAGGCGACAAATAATTCACCCCTCCACTTT
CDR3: CASSVQATNNSPLHF

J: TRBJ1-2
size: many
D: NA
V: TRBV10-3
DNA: TGTGCCATCAGTGAGTCTGTTGCACCGCTCCTCGGCTACACCTTC
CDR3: CAISESVAPLLGYTF

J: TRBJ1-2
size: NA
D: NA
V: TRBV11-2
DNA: TGTGCCAGCAGCTTCGGCGGTTCTAACTATGGCTACACCTTC
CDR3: CASSFGGSNYGYTF

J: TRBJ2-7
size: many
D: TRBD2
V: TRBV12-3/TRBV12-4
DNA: TGTGCCAGCAGTTTAGACGGGAGGGCCGGGGAGCAGTACTTC
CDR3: CASSLDGRAGEQYF

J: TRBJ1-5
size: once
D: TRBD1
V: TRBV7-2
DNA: TGTGCCAGCAGCCGGACTAGCGGGACAGGGGTTCGGCCCCAGCATTTT
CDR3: CASSRTSGTGVRPQHF

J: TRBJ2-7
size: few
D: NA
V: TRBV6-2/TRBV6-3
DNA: TGTGCCAGCAGTCCCTTTCACGAGCAGTACTTC
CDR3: CASSPFHEQYF

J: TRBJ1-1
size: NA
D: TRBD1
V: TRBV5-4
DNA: TGTGCCAGCATGCCGGGACAGGGGGACACTGAAGCTTTCTTT
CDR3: CASMPGQGDTEAFF

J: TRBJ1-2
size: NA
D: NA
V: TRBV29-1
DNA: TGCAGCATCCGGACGGAGGGGCGGTATGGCTACACCTTC
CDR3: CSIRTEGRYGYTF

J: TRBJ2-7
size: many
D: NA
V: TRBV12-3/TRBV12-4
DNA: TGTGCCAGCAGTCCGCAGAGGTCCGAGCAGTACTTC
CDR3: CASSPQRSEQYF

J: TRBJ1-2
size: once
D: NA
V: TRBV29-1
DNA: TGCAGCGTTGACCGGGACGATGGCTACACCTTC
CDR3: CSVDRDDGYTF

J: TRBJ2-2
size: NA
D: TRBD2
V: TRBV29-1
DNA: TGCAGCGTTGAGGGCGGGAGCTCCGGGGAGCTGTTTTTT
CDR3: CSVEGGSSGELFF

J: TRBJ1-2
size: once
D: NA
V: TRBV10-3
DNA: TGTGCCATCCCCGGGGACGATGGCTACACCTTC
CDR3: CAIPGDDGYTF

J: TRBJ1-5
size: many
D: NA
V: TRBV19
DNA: TGTGCCAGTAGTAGTACTGGGGGGAGTCAGCCCCAGCATTTT
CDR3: CASSSTGGSQPQHF

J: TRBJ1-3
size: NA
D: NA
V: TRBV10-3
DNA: TGTGCCATCAGTACAGGACAGCCTGGAAACACCATATATTTT
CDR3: CAISTGQPGNTIYF

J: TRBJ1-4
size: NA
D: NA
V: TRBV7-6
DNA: NA
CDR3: CASSFYICSASLGFGANEKLFF

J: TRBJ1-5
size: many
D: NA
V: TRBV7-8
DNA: TGTGCCAGCAGCCGCCTCAGAGGACCCACTAGGGCCCAGCATTTT
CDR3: CASSRLRGPTRAQHF

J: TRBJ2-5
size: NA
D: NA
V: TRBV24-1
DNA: TGTGCCACCGGGCGAGGGAAGACCCAGTACTTC
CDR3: CATGRGKTQYF

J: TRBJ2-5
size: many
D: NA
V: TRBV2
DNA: TGTGCCAGCGCCCTCGGAAGGTACCAAGAGACCCAGTACTTC
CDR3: CASALGRYQETQYF

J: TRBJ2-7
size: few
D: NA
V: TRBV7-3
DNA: TGTGCCAGCAGCCCCACAGGGCTAGGAGAGCAGTACTTC
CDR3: CASSPTGLGEQYF

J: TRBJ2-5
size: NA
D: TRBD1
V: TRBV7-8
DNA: TGTGCCAGCAGCCAGGGGACAGGTCACTCCAATCAGCCCCAGTACTTC
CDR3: CASSQGTGHSNQPQYF

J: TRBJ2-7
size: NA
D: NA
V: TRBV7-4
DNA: TGTGCCAGCAGCTTAGCCACCGACTACGAGCAGTACTTC
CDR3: CASSLATDYEQYF

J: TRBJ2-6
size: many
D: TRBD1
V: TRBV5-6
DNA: TGTGCCAGCAGCTCCGACGGACAGGGGGGAGATGTGGCCAACGTCCTGACTTTC
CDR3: CASSSDGQGGDVANVLTF

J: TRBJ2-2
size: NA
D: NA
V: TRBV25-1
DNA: TGTGCCAGCAGTGAATTTATCACCGGGGAGCTGTTTTTT
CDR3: CASSEFITGELFF

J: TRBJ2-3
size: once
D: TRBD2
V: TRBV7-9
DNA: TGTGCCAGCAGCTCTAACCCCCGAGGGACTAGCGGTCGCACAGATACGCAGTATTTT
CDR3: CASSSNPRGTSGRTDTQYF

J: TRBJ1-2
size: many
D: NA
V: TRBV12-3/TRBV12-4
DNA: TGTGCCAGCAGTTTAGAGCAGGCAGGGGTTCGGGATGGCTACACCTTC
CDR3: CASSLEQAGVRDGYTF